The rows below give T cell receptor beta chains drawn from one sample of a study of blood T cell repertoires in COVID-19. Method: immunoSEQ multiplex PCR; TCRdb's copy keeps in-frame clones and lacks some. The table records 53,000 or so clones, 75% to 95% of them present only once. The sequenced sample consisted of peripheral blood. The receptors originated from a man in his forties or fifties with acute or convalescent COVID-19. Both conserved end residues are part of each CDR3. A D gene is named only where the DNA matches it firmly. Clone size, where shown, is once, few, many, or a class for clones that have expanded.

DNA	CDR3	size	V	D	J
TGTGCCAGCAGCTTAGTCCGGACTAGCGGGAGTGTCGACGAGCAGTACTTC	CASSLVRTSGSVDEQYF	NA	TRBV11-3	TRBD2	TRBJ2-7
TGTGCCAGCAGCTTGTGGTCAGGGGGATTCACTGAAGCTTTCTTT	CASSLWSGGFTEAFF	NA	TRBV5-4	TRBD1	TRBJ1-1
TGTGCCAGCAGCCCTAGCGGGAGGGCTGGGAGAGAGACCCAGTACTTC	CASSPSGRAGRETQYF	NA	TRBV13	TRBD2	TRBJ2-5
TGTGCCACCAGTGCCGGGACAGCCAGCACAGATACGCAGTATTTT	CATSAGTASTDTQYF	NA	TRBV24-1	TRBD1	TRBJ2-3
TGCGCCAGCAGCCCGGTGGGACAAATATACAATGAGCAGTTCTTC	CASSPVGQIYNEQFF	NA	TRBV4-1	NA	TRBJ2-1
TGTGCCAGCAGCTCCCAGGGTGCCCCTACAGATACGCAGTATTTT	CASSSQGAPTDTQYF	NA	TRBV7-9	NA	TRBJ2-3
TGCGCCAGCAGCCCGGAGTTGACCAGGGGACAAGAGACCCAGTACTTC	CASSPELTRGQETQYF	NA	TRBV5-1	NA	TRBJ2-5
TGTGCCTGGAGTTCGGGTTACGAGCAGTACTTC	CAWSSGYEQYF	NA	TRBV30	NA	TRBJ2-7
TGTGCCAGCAGCTCCCGACAGGGGGATGGCTACACCTTC	CASSSRQGDGYTF	once	TRBV7-2	TRBD1	TRBJ1-2
TGTGCCAGCAATGGACGGAGGCAGGGGCAGGACTATGGCTACACCTTC	CASNGRRQGQDYGYTF	NA	TRBV2	NA	TRBJ1-2
TGTGCCAGTACGGGGGGTGGCAAAAACATTCAGTACTTC	CASTGGGKNIQYF	NA	TRBV19	TRBD2	TRBJ2-4
TGTGCCAGCAGGTCGGGACAGGGGGCTGAAAATGAGCAGTTCTTC	CASRSGQGAENEQFF	NA	TRBV27	TRBD1	TRBJ2-1
TGTGCCAGCAGCCCTGGACAGGGGGCTGCTAACTATGGCTACACCTTC	CASSPGQGAANYGYTF	NA	TRBV7-8	TRBD1	TRBJ1-2
TGTGCCAGCTCACCTAATAGCGGGAGCATGGGTTACGAGCAGTACTTC	CASSPNSGSMGYEQYF	NA	TRBV18	TRBD2	TRBJ2-7
TGTGCCAGCACCTGGAGGACGGACACTGAAGCTTTCTTT	CASTWRTDTEAFF	NA	TRBV11-2	NA	TRBJ1-1
TGTGCCAGCAGTAAACGGACTAGCGGGGACTCCTACAATGAGCAGTTCTTC	CASSKRTSGDSYNEQFF	NA	TRBV27	TRBD2	TRBJ2-1
TGTGCCACCAGTGATTACAGGGGGAATCAGCCCCAGCATTTT	CATSDYRGNQPQHF	NA	TRBV24-1	TRBD1	TRBJ1-5
TGTGCCAGCAGCGTAGGGCTAGCGGGAGATGAGCAGTTCTTC	CASSVGLAGDEQFF	NA	TRBV9	TRBD2	TRBJ2-1
TGTGCCAGCAGCGGACCGGACAGAACCCAGCATTTT	CASSGPDRTQHF	NA	TRBV12-3/TRBV12-4	NA	TRBJ1-5
TGTGCCAGCAGTTACTCCCTAACCGGGACAGGGGTTGGCTACACCTTC	CASSYSLTGTGVGYTF	NA	TRBV6-6	TRBD1	TRBJ1-2
TGTGCCACACGTTTCAGGGGGCTGTTCACTGAAGCTTTCTTT	CATRFRGLFTEAFF	NA	TRBV2	TRBD1	TRBJ1-1
TGTGCCAGCAATCCCGGCGGTGGGGCCCAAAATGAGCAGTTCTTC	CASNPGGGAQNEQFF	few	TRBV2	NA	TRBJ2-1
TGCGCCAGCAGCCCAGCTGGGCAGGGGGCCACCTACGAGCAGTACTTC	CASSPAGQGATYEQYF	NA	TRBV5-1	TRBD1	TRBJ2-7
TGTGCCAGCAGTCTAGAGGGGCTAGCGGGAGGTAGCTCCTACAATGAGCAGTTCTTC	CASSLEGLAGGSSYNEQFF	NA	TRBV6-2/TRBV6-3	TRBD2	TRBJ2-1
TGTGCCAGCGGGCTAGCGGGCACCTACAATGAGCAGTTCTTC	CASGLAGTYNEQFF	NA	TRBV9	TRBD2	TRBJ2-1
TGTGCCAGCTCACCTCTCACAGGGGAAAATGAGCAGTTCTTC	CASSPLTGENEQFF	NA	TRBV18	TRBD1	TRBJ2-1
TGTGCCAGCAGTGGTAATAGCTACGAGCGGCAGTACTTC	CASSGNSYERQYF	few	TRBV25-1	NA	TRBJ2-7
TGCGCCAGCAGCTTGGGACAGGGCGCTGAAGCTTTCTTT	CASSLGQGAEAFF	NA	TRBV5-1	TRBD1	TRBJ1-1
TGTGCCAGCAGCTTGAGCGGGAGCACAGATACGCAGTATTTT	CASSLSGSTDTQYF	NA	TRBV11-1	NA	TRBJ2-3
TGTGCCAGCAGTGCTCAGGGTCCAGATACGCAGTATTTT	CASSAQGPDTQYF	few	TRBV25-1	NA	TRBJ2-3
TGTGCCAGCAGCCAAGATCGCGCGGGTCTTGAGACCCAGTACTTC	CASSQDRAGLETQYF	NA	TRBV3-1/TRBV3-2	NA	TRBJ2-5
TGTGCCAGCAGCTATGGGACAGCAACTGGCTCTGGAAACACCATATATTTT	CASSYGTATGSGNTIYF	NA	TRBV5-6	TRBD1	TRBJ1-3
TGTGCCAGCAGCCCCAGGGCCACTAACTATGGCTACACCTTC	CASSPRATNYGYTF	NA	TRBV6-2/TRBV6-3	NA	TRBJ1-2
TGTGCCAGCAGCTCGACAGCCAATCAGCCCCAGCATTTT	CASSSTANQPQHF	few	TRBV5-6	NA	TRBJ1-5
TGCGCCAGCAGCTCCACGGGAGGAATCGATCAGCCCCAGCATTTT	CASSSTGGIDQPQHF	NA	TRBV5-1	NA	TRBJ1-5
TGTGCCAGCAGTTACTCTGGGACACCAGCATACGAGCAGTACTTC	CASSYSGTPAYEQYF	NA	TRBV6-6	NA	TRBJ2-7
TGTGCCTGGGGCGGACTAGCGGATTTCTACAATGAGCAGTTCTTC	CAWGGLADFYNEQFF	NA	TRBV30	TRBD2	TRBJ2-1
TGTGCCAGCTCACCACGGGTCGGCCAGGGCTCTGGAAACACCATATATTTT	CASSPRVGQGSGNTIYF	NA	TRBV18	NA	TRBJ1-3
TGTGCCAGCAGCTTCGGACGAGGGAGCACTGAAGCTTTCTTT	CASSFGRGSTEAFF	NA	TRBV11-3	NA	TRBJ1-1
TGTGCCAGCACCTTAAACTCCCCTATAGCGAGAAATGAGCAGTTCTTC	CASTLNSPIARNEQFF	once	TRBV7-2	NA	TRBJ2-1
TGTGCCAGCAGCTTAGCGTCAGGTTTTCAGCCCCAGCATTTT	CASSLASGFQPQHF	NA	TRBV7-8	NA	TRBJ1-5
TGTGCCACCGGCGAAAAGGCGGGCCTCGCCCCGGAGCAGTTCTTC	CATGEKAGLAPEQFF	NA	TRBV6-5	NA	TRBJ2-1
TGTGCCAGCAGCCAGCAGAACAGTGGAAATTCACCCCTCCACTTT	CASSQQNSGNSPLHF	NA	TRBV14	NA	TRBJ1-6
TGTGCCAGCAGCTTAGCGGGGGCTGGCTCCCATCGCTACAATGAGCAGTTCTTC	CASSLAGAGSHRYNEQFF	NA	TRBV7-3	NA	TRBJ2-1
TGTGCCACCAGTCGTGGAGGGGGCACGGTCACCGGGGAGCTGTTTTTT	CATSRGGGTVTGELFF	NA	TRBV24-1	NA	TRBJ2-2
TGTGCCAGCAGCTCAGATTCCGGGACAGGGTTCAGCTATGGCTACACCTTC	CASSSDSGTGFSYGYTF	NA	TRBV7-2	TRBD1	TRBJ1-2
TGTGCCAGCAGCCAAGATCTTCGGACAGCCAACTATGGCTACACCTTC	CASSQDLRTANYGYTF	NA	TRBV4-2	NA	TRBJ1-2
TGTGCCAGTATGGGCGGGAGACTCTCCGGGGAGCTGTTTTTT	CASMGGRLSGELFF	medium-sized	TRBV19	TRBD2	TRBJ2-2
TGTGCCAGCAGGGGAGGACAGGGCAGCTATGGCTACACCTTC	CASRGGQGSYGYTF	NA	TRBV28	TRBD1	TRBJ1-2
TGTGCCAGCAGCCCGCAACAGAGCTCCTACAATGAGCAGTTCTTC	CASSPQQSSYNEQFF	NA	TRBV7-9	NA	TRBJ2-1
TGTGCCAGTAGTCGGTGGGGACTTATTGAGGGTGAGCAGTTCTTC	CASSRWGLIEGEQFF	NA	TRBV19	NA	TRBJ2-1
TGTGCCAGCAGCCCGACTAGCGGGAGTAAGTATGAGCAGTTCTTC	CASSPTSGSKYEQFF	NA	TRBV5-4	TRBD2	TRBJ2-1